Below are 27 T cell receptor beta chains sequenced from a single sample in a study of blood T cell repertoires in COVID-19. TCRdb keeps only in-frame clones here, not all; method: immunoSEQ multiplex PCR. Among roughly 410,000 clones listed, approximately 88% were seen once. The source material was peripheral blood. These receptors all come from a man aged 40-50 years with acute or convalescent COVID-19.

The V and J genes are TRBV7-9 and TRBJ2-1; 12 positions match TRBD2. Looked up from germline, CDR1 is SEHNR and CDR2 is FQNEAQ (reference sequence). The J segment lost 9 bases and the V segment lost 0 bases, leaving 9 bases of the junction unmatched. The CDR3 loop spans 17 amino acids. CDR3 nucleotides: TGTGCCAGCAGCTTAGCGACTAGCGGGAGAGCTTCGGGTGAGCAGTTCTTC. Protein: CASSLATSGRASGEQFF.

The gene calls are TRBV11-2 and TRBJ1-1; no definite D call. Per the germline V gene, CDR1 is SGHAT and CDR2 is FQNNGV. The CDR3 is 17 amino acids. Trimming took 1 base from V and 1 from J, leaving 16 bases between them. In DNA form, the CDR3 reads TGTGCCAGCAGCTTAGTCTTTCTCCGGACTTCGAACACTGAAGCTTTCTTT. Amino acid sequence: CASSLVFLRTSNTEAFF.

A few counts support this clone. The J gene is TRBJ1-3, the V gene TRBV18; D remains unclear. This CDR3 contains 17 residues. Trimming stripped 2 bases from V and 3 bases from J, with 17 bases between. Germline lookup yields CDR1 KGHSH and CDR2 LQKENI. CDR3 DNA: TGTGCCAGCTCACCATTCCGAGAGATATCGCGTGGAAACACCATATATTTT. This gives the protein CASSPFREISRGNTIYF.

This rearrangement joins TRBV2 to TRBJ1-6; D is possibly TRBD1 (5 bases). Trimming removed 2 bases at V and 5 bases at J, with 13 bases between. The CDR3 consists of 16 residues. Per the germline V gene, CDR1 is SNHLY and CDR2 is FYNNEI. CDR3: CASSERWGVHNSPLHF. For the CDR3, the DNA is TGTGCCAGCAGTGAAAGGTGGGGCGTACATAATTCACCCCTCCACTTT.

The V call is TRBV27, the J call TRBJ2-7, with 10 bases that match TRBD1. Losses at the gene ends were 8 bases for V and 4 bases for J; bases not matched to a gene: 8. This CDR3 contains 14 residues. Per germline, CDR1 MNHEY and CDR2 SMNVEV (reference sequence). This CDR3 is CASAWTGGTYEQYF. CDR3 DNA: TGTGCCAGCGCATGGACAGGGGGAACATACGAGCAGTACTTC.

The chain recombines TRBV4-2 with TRBJ2-5, with 13 bases aligning to TRBD2. There are 15 residues in the CDR3. V shed 4 bases and J 1 base; nucleotides not matched to a gene: 0. The germline V gene encodes CDR1 LGHNA and CDR2 YNFKEQ. The CDR3 here is CASSRLAGGQETQYF. In nucleotides, the CDR3 is TGTGCCAGCAGCCGACTAGCGGGGGGCCAAGAGACCCAGTACTTC.

Note on this clone: The same CDR3 also results from other DNA sequences found in this sample. The rearrangement links TRBV20-1 to TRBJ2-5, with D possibly matching TRBD1 (5 bases). The germline V gene has CDR1 DFQATT and CDR2 SNEGSKA (reference sequence). This CDR3 has 11 amino acids. V dropped 1 base and J dropped 7 bases, with 7 bases sitting between them. In DNA form, the CDR3 reads TGCAGTGCTAGAGCAGGGTTGACCCAGTACTTC. Its protein is CSARAGLTQYF.

The CDR3 here is CAWSLDPPGLASYNEQFF. The CDR3 region has the DNA TGTGCCTGGAGTCTAGATCCACCGGGACTAGCATCGTACAATGAGCAGTTCTTC. The genes are TRBV30 and TRBJ2-1; 9 bases line up with TRBD2. The germline CDR1 and CDR2 sequences are GTSNPN and SVGIG (reference sequence). There are 18 residues in the CDR3. V trimming: 2 bases; J trimming: 4 bases; junction bases outside the gene matches: 15.

This clone was recorded a few times. The V gene is TRBV6-5, the J gene TRBJ1-3; 8 bases line up with TRBD1. This CDR3 is 15 amino acids long. J gave up 2 bases and V 3 bases, and 3 bases lay outside the gene matches. Per the germline V gene, CDR1 is MNHEY and CDR2 is SVGAGI. The CDR3 nucleotides are TGTGCCAGCAGTTATGGACAGGGAACTGGAAACACCATATATTTT. Protein sequence: CASSYGQGTGNTIYF.

This chain connects TRBV5-4 to TRBJ1-2, with D unresolved. V was pared by 0 bases and J by 8 bases, with 14 bases between. Germline V lookup: CDR1 SGHNT, CDR2 YYREEE (reference sequence). This CDR3 has 14 residues. CDR3 DNA sequence: TGTGCCAGCAGCTTGGTCGGTGCAACTCCAGGCTACACCTTC. Residues: CASSLVGATPGYTF.

This clone was observed a single time. The V call is TRBV13, the J call TRBJ2-7; D may be TRBD2 (6 bases). Deletions cut 5 bases from V and 7 bases from J, with 18 bases between. Germline CDR1 PRHDT, CDR2 FYEKMQ (reference sequence). This CDR3 contains 14 residues. The CDR3 reads CASSRLGGAGEQYF. In nucleotides, the CDR3 is TGTGCCAGCAGCCGACTGGGTGGGGCGGGGGAGCAGTACTTC.

This clone appeared once. The chain employs TRBV28 and TRBJ2-2; D possibly corresponds to TRBD2 (5 bases). Germline V gene lookup returns CDR1 MDHEN and CDR2 SYDVKM. V was shortened by 6 bases and J by 0 bases, with 11 bases between the two germline ends. The length of the CDR3 is 15 residues. The CDR3 is CASSPSRSNTGELFF. The CDR3 DNA reads TGTGCCAGCAGCCCTAGCCGTTCGAACACCGGGGAGCTGTTTTTT.

The chain links TRBV4-1 to TRBJ1-1; the match to TRBD1 covers 9 bases. V lost 3 bases, J lost 5 bases, and 10 bases stayed unmatched. Germline V gene lookup returns CDR1 MGHRA and CDR2 YSYEKL. This CDR3 has 16 residues. CDR3 coding DNA: TGCGCCAGCAGCCACACCATAAGGGACAGGGCAACTGAAGCTTTCTTT. Translation gives CASSHTIRDRATEAFF.

The gene calls are TRBV3-1 (or the pseudogene TRBV3-2) and TRBJ1-2; 11 nucleotides line up with TRBD1. The V segment lost 5 bases and the J segment 4 bases; nucleotides outside the gene matches: 9. The germline V gene has CDR1 LGHDT and CDR2 YNNKEL (reference sequence). This CDR3 has 16 residues. CDR3: CASSNRDRGALYGYTF. CDR3 coding DNA: TGTGCCAGCAGCAACCGGGACAGGGGGGCCCTCTATGGCTACACCTTC.

This clone was recorded once. The CDR3: CASSVDSPTEAFF. The CDR3 DNA reads as TGTGCCAGCAGCGTAGACAGTCCCACGGAAGCTTTCTTT. This rearrangement joins TRBV9 to TRBJ1-1; D ambiguous. V shed 0 bases and J shed 8 bases, with 11 bases lying between them. CDR3 length equals 13 residues. Germline V gene sequence: CDR1 SGDLS, CDR2 YYNGEE.

The V call is TRBV5-1, the J call TRBJ1-2; TRBD1 is a possible D gene (5 bases). Germline V CDR1 and CDR2: SGHRS, YFSETQ. V gave up 4 bases and J gave up 2 bases, with 18 bases separating them. The CDR3 contains 16 residues. CDR3 DNA sequence: TGCGCCAGCAGCGACCCACGGGGGAGGGGAAACTATGGCTACACCTTC. Amino acids: CASSDPRGRGNYGYTF.

The chain joins TRBV6-1 to TRBJ2-1, with 9 bases fitting TRBD2. Germline assignment: CDR1 MNHNS and CDR2 SASEGT. V was pared by 4 bases and J by 0 bases, with 10 bases of the junction left unmatched. CDR3 length: 18 residues. The CDR3 region is CASSVGLATPSSYNEQFF. The CDR3 DNA reads as TGTGCCAGCAGTGTTGGACTAGCGACCCCGAGCTCCTACAATGAGCAGTTCTTC.

The gene calls are TRBV11-1 and TRBJ2-7, with a tentative D call TRBD2 (6 bases). Germline CDR1 and CDR2: SGHAT and FQDESV (reference sequence). The CDR3 is made up of 15 amino acids. V was pared by 4 bases and J by 6 bases, with 19 bases between. CDR3 in amino acids: CASSSRGTSFREQYF. The CDR3 region has the DNA TGTGCCAGCAGCTCGCGGGGAACTAGCTTCCGCGAGCAGTACTTC. Variable domain in full (rest from reference TRBV11-1 and TRBJ2-7): EAEVAQSPRYKITEKSQAVAFWCDPISGHATLYWYRQILGQGPELLVQFQDESVVDDSQLPKDRFSAERLKGVDSTLKIQPAELGDSAMYLCASSSRGTSFREQYFGPGTRLTVT.

This chain joins TRBV6-5 and TRBJ1-4, with 8 bases lining up with TRBD1. Germline values: CDR1 MNHEY, CDR2 SVGAGI. The CDR3 is 15 amino acids. V shed 4 bases, J shed 7 bases, and the junction held 8 bases outside the gene matches. The CDR3 reads CASSWTGSSGEKLFF. The CDR3 DNA reads TGTGCCAGCAGTTGGACAGGGTCTAGCGGTGAAAAACTGTTTTTT.

J is TRBJ1-6 and V is TRBV28; D not resolved. In germline, CDR1 is MDHEN, CDR2 SYDVKM. The CDR3 contains 14 residues. Deletions cut 1 base from V and 13 bases from J, with 14 bases between. CDR3 region: CASSLSQITSPLHF. The CDR3 DNA reads TGTGCCAGCAGTTTATCCCAAATAACATCCCCCCTCCACTTT. Full variable domain (remainder filled in from reference TRBV28 and TRBJ1-6): DVKVTQSSRYLVKRTGEKVFLECVQDMDHENMFWYRQDPGLGLRLIYFSYDVKMKEKGDIPEGYSVSREKKERFSLILESASTNQTSMYLCASSLSQITSPLHFGNGTRLTVT.

The chain has TRBV3-1 (or the pseudogene TRBV3-2) and TRBJ2-3; 8 positions agree with TRBD2. Losses at the gene ends were 0 bases for V and 7 bases for J; bases not matched to a gene: 12. From germline, CDR1 is LGHDT and CDR2 YNNKEL (reference sequence). The CDR3 has 17 residues. CDR3 residues: CASSQERVGGRPNTQYF. The CDR3 coding sequence is TGTGCCAGCAGCCAAGAAAGGGTTGGCGGGAGGCCGAATACGCAGTATTTT.

The chain recombines TRBV5-6 with TRBJ1-1; 11 bases fit TRBD1. Germline V gives CDR1 SGHDT, CDR2 YYEEEE. The CDR3 is 15 residues long. Trimming cost V 5 bases and J 5 bases; bases outside gene matches: 8. The CDR3 here is CASRYGQGAGTEAFF. The CDR3 DNA follows: TGTGCCAGCAGGTACGGACAGGGGGCAGGAACTGAAGCTTTCTTT.

This clone was seen just once. The chain recombines TRBV19 with TRBJ1-1, with D unclear. The germline V gene encodes CDR1 LNHDA and CDR2 SQIVND (reference sequence). V dropped 5 bases and J dropped 3 bases, with 10 bases sitting between them. CDR3 length equals 13 residues. CDR3 DNA: TGTGCCAGTAGTCCCCCAGCGGACACTGAAGCTTTCTTT. Translating gives CASSPPADTEAFF. The full variable domain, with the rest looked up from reference TRBV19 and TRBJ1-1, is DGGITQSPKYLFRKEGQNVTLSCEQNLNHDAMYWYRQDPGQGLRLIYYSQIVNDFQKGDIAEGYSVSREKKESFPLTVTSAQKNPTAFYLCASSPPADTEAFFGQGTRLTVV.

The chain joins TRBV10-3 to TRBJ2-1; 12 bases match TRBD2. Trimming removed 8 bases from V and 5 bases from J; junction bases left unmatched: 7. The germline CDR1 and CDR2 sequences are ENHRY and SYGVKD. The CDR3 extends over 15 amino acids. The CDR3 reads CAISGRTSGDNEQFF. CDR3 coding DNA: TGTGCCATCTCAGGTAGGACTAGCGGGGACAATGAGCAGTTCTTC.

This sequence joins TRBV18 and TRBJ1-2, with TRBD1 matching over 8 bases. The junction had 8 bases not matched to a gene; V was cut back by 0 bases and J by 8 bases. The CDR3 extends over 15 amino acids. Germline loops: CDR1 KGHSH, CDR2 LQKENI. The CDR3 spells CASSPPTGAYWGYTF. For the CDR3, the DNA is TGTGCCAGCTCACCACCGACAGGGGCCTATTGGGGCTACACCTTC.

V and J are TRBV11-3 and TRBJ2-2; 13 positions agree with TRBD2. V dropped 5 bases and J dropped 5; count of bases not matched to a gene: 5. Germline V gene lookup returns CDR1 SGHNT and CDR2 YENEEA. This CDR3 has 16 residues. DNA for the CDR3: TGTGCCAGCAGCCCTCCGGGACTAGCGGGGACCGGGGAGCTGTTTTTT. Translation: CASSPPGLAGTGELFF.

The chain has TRBV9 and TRBJ2-5, with 8 bases matching TRBD1. This CDR3 spans 14 amino acids. CDR1 SGDLS and CDR2 YYNGEE come from the germline V gene. Trimming cost V 2 bases and J 5 bases; bases outside gene matches: 5. DNA for the CDR3: TGTGCCAGCAGCGTGCGTTACAGGGGGGAGACCCAGTACTTC. This encodes CASSVRYRGETQYF.